This T cell receptor beta chain appears in the sequencing data of a study of shared clonotypes between healthy human individuals (dated by TCRdb to the early 2020s). Broadly, across the study: The cohort included three men and a couple of women between 18 and 49 years of age. For each donor, three plates each were used for CD4 naive and CD4 memory, two plates were used for CD8 naive, and one plate was used for CD8 memory. Blood TCR repertoires of a handful of healthy adults were deeply sequenced to estimate repertoire size and the extent of clonotype sharing between individuals. To increase sequencing depth and limit assay-specific biases, different laboratories used diverse techniques to prepare libraries and sequence TCR repertoires. Leukapheresis yielded between about 0.94 and 9.5 billion PBMCs per donor.

What the study reported, not specific to this receptor: The small number of donors limited the genetic and exposure-history diversity represented. Clonotypes shared by all four sorted-subset donors showed higher generation probabilities than non-shared clonotypes. Across several donors, roughly 5.1% of naive CD4, approximately 4% of naive CD8, 2.3% of memory CD4, and 0.4% of memory CD8 clonotypes were shared. Sampling was restricted to blood, and TCR repertoires in tissue are likely to differ from TCR repertoires in blood. Incomplete sequencing was indicated by rarefaction of sorted-subset datasets, despite the large sequencing depth. Pairwise subsampling led to the expectation that sequencing depth would affect the degree of clonotype sharing among donors. Estimated clonotype richness was generally larger for naive than for memory subsets.

Using the deep immunoSEQ assay, multiplex PCR amplified TCR CDR3 regions from genomic DNA. Extracted genomic DNA from each cell subset was spread evenly across all wells of several immunoSEQ 96-well plates, with each plate serving as a replicate. For sorted subsets, approximately 210 ng of genomic DNA, equivalent to roughly 30,000 T cell genomes, went into each replicate PCR. Purified libraries were quantified with a Qubit 3.0 fluorometer, sized on a Bioanalyzer 2100, and re-quantified with the KAPA Library Quantification kit. A separate single-read 150-cycle Illumina NextSeq 550 flow cell was used to sequence each immunoSEQ 96-well plate. In the authors' own workflow: Because the immunoSEQ output held only junctional sequences and lacked quality scores, the filtering could not match the filtering applied to full-length reads. Sequences were annotated with PyIR, a Python wrapper for IgBLAST v1.9, using IMGT germline references to assign V/J genes and CDR3. Any read was removed if the V/J assignment was weak (E-value above 1e-6), the CDR3 was missing, or the read contained stop codons, out-of-frame junctions, or ambiguous translated residues. V3J clonotypes were defined as sequences sharing the same inferred V gene, J gene, and CDR3 amino acid sequence. Percentage overlap between repertoires was calculated by dividing the number of shared unique clonotypes by the size of the smaller repertoire. Repertoire richness was assessed with RTK rarefaction, the Chao1 estimator, and Recon v2.1 estimates of unobserved clonotypes. Generation probabilities for all TCRbeta clonotypes obtained by the gDNA method from a handful of donors were computed using OLGA. This is the immuneACCESS table as TCRdb keeps it, with only in-frame sequences that have V and J called. A part of the clones is gone; compared with another copy, unresolved V genes explain less than half, and the rest is unexplained. D and trimming were read from the DNA, whereas the V and J calls and clone size are those reported in that table. The sample table shows 1,400,000 or so clones, and approximately 98.5% are seen once. Approximately 0.4% of the sample lies in the top ten.

As regards this clone: It has no known antigen specificity. Base-call qualities are not available, and no considerably larger clone is one nucleotide away.

CDR1 ENHRY and CDR2 SYGVKD were looked up in the germline V gene. V is clipped by 0 bases and J by 5 bases, and the sequence between their germline boundaries is 6 bases long. There are 13 amino acids in the CDR3, from cysteine to phenylalanine inclusive. The entry retains the CDR3 DNA only, 39 bases that are in frame from base 1. The donors were healthy, HIV-negative adults with no recently reported acute infections or vaccinations. Only Caucasian adults living in Nashville, Tennessee, USA were represented among the donors. CD4+ T cells were enriched through magnetic negative selection, after which naive cells were positively selected on CD45RA and the remaining negative fraction served as the memory subset. After blood collection by leukapheresis, PBMCs were isolated using Ficoll-Histopaque density gradient centrifugation and then cryopreserved in the vapor phase of liquid nitrogen. Purity and quantity of every magnetically sorted T cell population were checked by analytical flow cytometry. Each sorted fraction had its genomic DNA isolated and then quantified by UV absorbance on a Nanodrop 2000c.

The receptor was derived from a young man in good health. The sequence is built from TRBV10-3 and TRBJ2-3; the D gene assignment is ambiguous. Sequencing input: naive CD4+ T cells sorted from blood. The sample's cell subset or site label, decoded: CD45RA+ positively selected. The CDR3 is CAISESARDTQYF. The DNA is as follows: TGTGCCATCAGTGAGTCGGCCCGAGATACGCAGTATTTT.